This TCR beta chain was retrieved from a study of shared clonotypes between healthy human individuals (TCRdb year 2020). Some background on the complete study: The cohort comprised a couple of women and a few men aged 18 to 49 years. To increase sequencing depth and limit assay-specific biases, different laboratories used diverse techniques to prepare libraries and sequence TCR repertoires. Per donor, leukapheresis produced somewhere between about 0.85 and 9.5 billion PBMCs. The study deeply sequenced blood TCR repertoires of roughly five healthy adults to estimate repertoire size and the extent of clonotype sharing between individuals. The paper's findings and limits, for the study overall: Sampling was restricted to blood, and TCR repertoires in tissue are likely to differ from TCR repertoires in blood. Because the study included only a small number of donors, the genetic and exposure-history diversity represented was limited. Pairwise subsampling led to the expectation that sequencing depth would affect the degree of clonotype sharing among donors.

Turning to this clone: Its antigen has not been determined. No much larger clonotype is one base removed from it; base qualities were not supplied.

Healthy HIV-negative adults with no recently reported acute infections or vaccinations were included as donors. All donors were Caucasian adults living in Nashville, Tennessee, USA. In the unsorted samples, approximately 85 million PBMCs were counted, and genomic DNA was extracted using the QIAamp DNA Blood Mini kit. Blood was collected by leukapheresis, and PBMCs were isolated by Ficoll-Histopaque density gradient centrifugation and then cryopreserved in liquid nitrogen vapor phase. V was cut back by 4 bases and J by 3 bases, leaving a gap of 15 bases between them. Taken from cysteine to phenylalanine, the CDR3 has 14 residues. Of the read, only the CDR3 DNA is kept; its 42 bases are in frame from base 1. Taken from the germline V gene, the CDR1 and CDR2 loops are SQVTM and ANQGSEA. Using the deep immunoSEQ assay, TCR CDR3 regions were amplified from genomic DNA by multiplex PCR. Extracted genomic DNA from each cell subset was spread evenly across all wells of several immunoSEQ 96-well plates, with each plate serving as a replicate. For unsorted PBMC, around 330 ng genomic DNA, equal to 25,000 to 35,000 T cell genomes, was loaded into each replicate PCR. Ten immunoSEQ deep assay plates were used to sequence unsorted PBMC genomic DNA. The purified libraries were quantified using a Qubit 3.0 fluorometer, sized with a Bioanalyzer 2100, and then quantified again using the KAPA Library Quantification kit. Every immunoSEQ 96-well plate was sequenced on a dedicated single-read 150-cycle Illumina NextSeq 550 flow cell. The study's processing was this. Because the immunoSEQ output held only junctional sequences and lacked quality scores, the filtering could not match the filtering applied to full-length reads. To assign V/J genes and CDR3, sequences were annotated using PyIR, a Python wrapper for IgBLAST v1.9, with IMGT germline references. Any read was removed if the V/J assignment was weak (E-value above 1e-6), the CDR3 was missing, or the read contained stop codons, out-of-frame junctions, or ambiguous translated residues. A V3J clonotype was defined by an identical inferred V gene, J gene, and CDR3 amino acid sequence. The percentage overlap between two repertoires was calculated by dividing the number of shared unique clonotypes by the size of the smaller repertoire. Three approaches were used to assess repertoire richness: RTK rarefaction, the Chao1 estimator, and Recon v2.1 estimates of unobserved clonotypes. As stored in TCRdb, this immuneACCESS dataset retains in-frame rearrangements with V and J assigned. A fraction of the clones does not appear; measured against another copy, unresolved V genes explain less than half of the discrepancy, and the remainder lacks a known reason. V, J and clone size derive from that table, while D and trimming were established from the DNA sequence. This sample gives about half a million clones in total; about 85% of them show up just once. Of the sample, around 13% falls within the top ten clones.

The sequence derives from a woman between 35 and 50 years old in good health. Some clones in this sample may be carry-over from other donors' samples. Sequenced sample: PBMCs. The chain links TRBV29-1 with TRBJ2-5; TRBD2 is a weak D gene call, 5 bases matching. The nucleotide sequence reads TGCAGCGTTGCGGGAACAAACATAGAAGAGACCCAGTACTTC. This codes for CSVAGTNIEETQYF.